The next 20 T cell receptor beta chains were all read from a single sample in a study of blood T cell repertoires in COVID-19. Profiled with immunoSEQ multiplex PCR; TCRdb holds only in-frame clones, not every one. Altogether about 150,000 clones are present, over 80% being singletons, with the ten largest covering 4.5% to 6%. The sequenced sample was PBMCs or T cells enriched from blood (not recorded which). These receptors came from a woman in her 50s who had been exposed to COVID-19.

The chain uses TRBV7-6 and TRBJ2-7, with 7 positions matching TRBD1. The CDR3 covers 13 residues. Germline trimming cut 5 bases from V and 2 bases from J; bases unmatched to any gene: 3. Germline V gives CDR1 SGHVS, CDR2 FNYEAQ. CDR3 bases: TGTGCCAGCAGCCGGGACAGCACCTACGAGCAGTACTTC. Translation: CASSRDSTYEQYF.

The rearrangement links TRBV6-2 or TRBV6-3 to TRBJ1-5; 7 bases map to TRBD1. CDR1 is MNHEY, CDR2 SVGEGT, per germline. J lost 0 bases, V lost 4 bases, and 9 bases had no gene match. The CDR3 has 17 residues. The CDR3 loop reads CASSSDRDLLSNQPQHF. The CDR3 bases are TGTGCCAGCAGTTCCGACAGGGACCTCCTTAGCAATCAGCCCCAGCATTTT.

This clone was seen more than once but under ten times. The rearrangement uses TRBV9 and TRBJ2-7; 14 bases line up with TRBD2. After removal of 2 bases from V and 7 bases from J, the junction contained 17 bases not matched to a gene. CDR1 SGDLS and CDR2 YYNGEE come from the germline V gene. The CDR3 is made up of 19 amino acids. The DNA for the CDR3 is TGTGCCAGCAGCGTCCCACCAAGGACTAGCGGGGGGCGCGTCGGGGAGCAGTACTTC. This gives the protein CASSVPPRTSGGRVGEQYF. Filled out from reference TRBV9 and TRBJ2-7, the complete variable domain reads DSGVTQTPKHLITATGQRVTLRCSPRSGDLSVYWYQQSLDQGLQFLIQYYNGEERAKGNILERFSAQQFPDLHSELNLSSLELGDSALYFCASSVPPRTSGGRVGEQYFGPGTRLTVT.

J is TRBJ1-3 and V is TRBV18, with TRBD1 identical over 7 bases. Germline V CDR1 and CDR2: KGHSH, LQKENI. The trim removed 3 bases at V and 4 bases at J, leaving 0 bases unmatched. This CDR3 is built from 13 residues. CDR3 region: CASSPDRGNTIYF. The CDR3 nucleotides are TGTGCCAGCTCACCGGACAGGGGAAACACCATATATTTT.

The chain uses TRBV12-5 and TRBJ2-1; D not certain. The length of the CDR3 is 12 residues. V gave up 0 bases and J gave up 7 bases, with 4 bases separating them. Germline CDR1 LGHNT, CDR2 FRNRAP. The CDR3 spells CASGLVRNEQFF. The CDR3 DNA sequence: TGTGCTAGTGGTTTGGTACGGAATGAGCAGTTCTTC. The variable domain in full, completed from reference TRBV12-5 and TRBJ2-1, reads DARVTQTPRHKVTEMGQEVTMRCQPILGHNTVFWYRQTMMQGLELLAYFRNRAPLDDSGMPKDRFSAEMPDATLATLKIQPSEPRDSAVYFCASGLVRNEQFFGPGTRLTVL.

The chain uses TRBV18 and TRBJ2-1; D call uncertain. Germline V gene data show CDR1 as KGHSH and CDR2 as LQKENI. Trimming removed 0 bases from V and 3 bases from J, with 15 bases in between. The CDR3 extends over 17 amino acids. As DNA, the CDR3 is TGTGCCAGCTCACCACCGATTGACATCAGTGACTACAATGAGCAGTTCTTC. It specifies CASSPPIDISDYNEQFF.

This clone was observed many times. The rearrangement joins TRBV9 to TRBJ2-7; D is possibly TRBD1 (6 bases). This CDR3 is 14 amino acids long. V gave up 4 bases and J gave up 0 bases, with 11 bases separating them. The germline CDR1 and CDR2 sequences are SGDLS and YYNGEE. This chain's CDR3 is CASSFRDNSYEQYF. In nucleotides, the CDR3 is TGTGCCAGCAGCTTCCGGGACAACTCCTACGAGCAGTACTTC.

In DNA, the CDR3 is TGTGCCAGCAGCCAAGGGTTCGGGACTAGCGTTCCCAATGAGCAGTTCTTC. Amino acid sequence: CASSQGFGTSVPNEQFF. V is TRBV14 and J is TRBJ2-1, with 10 bases lining up with TRBD2. Germline CDR1 is SGHDN and CDR2 is FVKESK. The junction had 9 bases not matched to a gene; V was cut back by 1 base and J by 6 bases. The CDR3 loop spans 17 amino acids.

The CDR3 DNA is TGCGCCAGCACCCGAGCGGGGGGGCCGGTCTACAATGAGCAGTTCTTC. Protein product: CASTRAGGPVYNEQFF. The genes are TRBV5-1 and TRBJ2-1; 10 bases fit TRBD2. The trim removed 6 bases at V and 3 bases at J, leaving 9 bases unmatched. Germline-derived CDR1 and CDR2 are SGHRS and YFSETQ. This CDR3 is 16 amino acids long.

This clone has just one count. The rearrangement uses TRBV16 and TRBJ1-5, with D uncertain. Trimming took off 6 bases at V and 3 bases at J, with 12 bases between the two ends. CDR3 size: 14 residues. The V gene's germline CDR1 is KGHSY and CDR2 FQNENV. Written as DNA, the CDR3 is TGTGCCAGCAGTATGTCGGGGATCAATCAGCCCCAGCATTTT. It codes for CASSMSGINQPQHF.

This clone was found once. The J gene is TRBJ1-4, the V gene TRBV11-2, with 7 nucleotides matching TRBD1. The CDR3 has 16 residues. The V gene's germline CDR1 is SGHAT and CDR2 FQNNGV. The V and J ends lost 1 base and 7 bases, in that order; junction bases with no gene match: 9. CDR3: CASSLGVTGVVEKLFF. For the CDR3, the DNA is TGTGCCAGCAGCTTAGGGGTAACAGGGGTGGTTGAAAAACTGTTTTTT.

This chain connects TRBV12-5 to TRBJ1-1; weak D call: TRBD1 (6 bases). Trimming stripped 8 bases from V and 10 bases from J, with 29 bases between. The CDR3 totals 16 residues. Germline CDR1 is LGHNT and CDR2 is FRNRAP. CDR3 protein: CASSQGPTGSHWGAFF. The CDR3 nucleotides read TGTGCTAGTTCCCAGGGACCGACAGGATCCCATTGGGGAGCTTTCTTT.

The chain recombines TRBV7-6 with TRBJ2-3; D remains unclear. Trimming cost V 2 bases and J 8 bases, with 14 bases left between them. There are 14 residues in the CDR3. Germline CDR1 SGHVS, CDR2 FNYEAQ. The CDR3 DNA is TGTGCCAGCAGCTTATATGGAGAGGTATCTACGCAGTATTTT. Protein sequence: CASSLYGEVSTQYF.

The chain couples TRBV19 to TRBJ1-6; D may be TRBD1 (6 bases). The CDR3 loop spans 14 amino acids. The ends were cut back, 2 bases at V and 6 bases at J, with 8 bases in the middle. Germline assignment: CDR1 LNHDA and CDR2 SQIVND (reference sequence). CDR3 sequence: CASSIRGFNSPLHF. The CDR3 DNA sequence: TGTGCCAGTAGTATAAGGGGGTTTAATTCACCCCTCCACTTT.

The J gene is TRBJ1-2, the V gene TRBV3-1 (or the pseudogene TRBV3-2); D not certain. Germline V CDR1 and CDR2: LGHDT, YNNKEL (reference sequence). CDR3 length: 14 residues. Trimming shortened V by 1 base and J by 4 bases, and 10 bases separated the two germline ends. In nucleotides, the CDR3 is TGTGCCAGCAGCCAAGTACCCCCCGGCTATGGCTACACCTTC. This sequence encodes CASSQVPPGYGYTF.

The chain is built from TRBV11-3 and TRBJ2-1; D is ambiguous. Germline V CDR1 and CDR2: SGHNT, YENEEA. V was pared by 1 base and J by 5 bases, with 9 bases between. This CDR3 has 14 residues. The CDR3, as DNA: TGTGCCAGCAGCTTAGGGCCGTCAGACAATGAGCAGTTCTTC. Protein: CASSLGPSDNEQFF.

The genes are TRBV7-2 and TRBJ1-5; the D is unclear. Germline CDR1 SGHTA, CDR2 FQGNSA. The CDR3 length is 14 residues. Trimming shortened V by 5 bases and J by 2 bases, and 10 bases separated the two germline ends. The chain's CDR3 is CASSPLRGNQPQHF. CDR3 nucleotide sequence: TGTGCCAGCAGCCCCCTTCGGGGCAATCAGCCCCAGCATTTT.

The chain links TRBV2 to TRBJ1-6; D possibly corresponds to TRBD1 (5 bases). Per germline, CDR1 SNHLY and CDR2 FYNNEI. The CDR3 loop spans 16 amino acids. V lost 5 bases and J 10 bases, leaving 21 bases between the germline ends. Written as DNA, the CDR3 is TGTGCCAGCAGTCCCAGTGGGAGGGGAGGGGAGTCACCCCTCCACTTT. Translated: CASSPSGRGGESPLHF.

V is TRBV7-6 and J is TRBJ1-4, with TRBD1 matching 7 bases. Germline loops: CDR1 SGHVS, CDR2 FNYEAQ. V trimming: 1 base; J trimming: 3 bases; junction bases outside the gene matches: 5. This CDR3 region has 16 residues. The CDR3 here is CASSLGSTGSNEKLFF. For the CDR3, the DNA is TGTGCCAGCAGCTTAGGATCGACAGGGTCTAATGAAAAACTGTTTTTT.

The rearrangement links TRBV4-3 to TRBJ2-1; D gene unclear. Germline CDR1 LGHNA, CDR2 YSLEER. There are 16 residues in the CDR3. The ends were cut back, 0 bases at V and 10 bases at J, with 19 bases in the middle. In DNA form, the CDR3 reads TGCGCCAGCAGCCAAGATGGCGGCCCCGGCTCCGGCGAGCAGTTCTTC. Residues: CASSQDGGPGSGEQFF.